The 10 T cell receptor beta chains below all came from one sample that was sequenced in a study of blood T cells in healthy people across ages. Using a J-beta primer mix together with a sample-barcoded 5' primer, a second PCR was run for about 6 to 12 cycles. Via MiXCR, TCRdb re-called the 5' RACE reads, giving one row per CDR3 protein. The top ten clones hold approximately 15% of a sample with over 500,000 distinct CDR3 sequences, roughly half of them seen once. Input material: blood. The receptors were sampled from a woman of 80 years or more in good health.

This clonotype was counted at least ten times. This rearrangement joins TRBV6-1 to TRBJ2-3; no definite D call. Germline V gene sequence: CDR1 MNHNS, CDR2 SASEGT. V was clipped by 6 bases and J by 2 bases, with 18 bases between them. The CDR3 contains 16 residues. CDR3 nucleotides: TGTGCCAGCAGCCCAGCTCGCGGAGTTGCCACAGATACGCAGTATTTT. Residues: CASSPARGVATDTQYF.

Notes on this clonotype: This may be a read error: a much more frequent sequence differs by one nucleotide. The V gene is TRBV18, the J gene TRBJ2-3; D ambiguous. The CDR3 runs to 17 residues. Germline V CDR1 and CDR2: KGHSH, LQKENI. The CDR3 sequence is CANSPSGTLLTTDTQYF. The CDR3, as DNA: TGTGCCAACTCACCCTCAGGTACACTACTTACCACAGATACGCAGTATTTT. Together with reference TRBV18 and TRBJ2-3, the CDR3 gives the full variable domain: NAGVMQNPRHLVRRRGQEARLRCSPMKGHSHVYWYRQLPEEGLKFMVYLQKENIIDESGMPKERFSAEFPKEGPSILRIQQVVRGDSAAYFCANSPSGTLLTTDTQYFGPGTRLTVL.

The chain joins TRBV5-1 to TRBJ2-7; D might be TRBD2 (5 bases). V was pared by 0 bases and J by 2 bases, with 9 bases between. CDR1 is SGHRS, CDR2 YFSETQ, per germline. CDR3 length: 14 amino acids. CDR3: CASSLEWGAYEQYF. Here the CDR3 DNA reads TGCGCCAGCAGCTTGGAGTGGGGAGCCTACGAGCAGTACTTC. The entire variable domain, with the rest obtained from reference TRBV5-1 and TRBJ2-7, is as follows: KAGVTQTPRYLIKTRGQQVTLSCSPISGHRSVSWYQQTPGQGLQFLFEYFSETQRNKGNFPGRFSGRQFSNSRSEMNVSTLELGDSALYLCASSLEWGAYEQYFGPGTRLTVT.

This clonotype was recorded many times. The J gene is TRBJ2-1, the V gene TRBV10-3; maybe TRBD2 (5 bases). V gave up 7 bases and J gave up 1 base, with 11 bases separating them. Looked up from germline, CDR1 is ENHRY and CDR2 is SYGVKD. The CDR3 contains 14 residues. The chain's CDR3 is CAIMDSRSYNEQFF. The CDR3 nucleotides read TGTGCCATCATGGACTCCCGGTCCTACAATGAGCAGTTCTTC.

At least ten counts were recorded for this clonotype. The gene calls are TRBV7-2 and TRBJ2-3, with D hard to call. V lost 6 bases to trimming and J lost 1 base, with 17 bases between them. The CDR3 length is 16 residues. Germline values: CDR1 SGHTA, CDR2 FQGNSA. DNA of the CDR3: TGTGCCAGCAGTTCCCCCACTCTCGGCCGCACAGATACGCAGTATTTT. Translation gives CASSSPTLGRTDTQYF.

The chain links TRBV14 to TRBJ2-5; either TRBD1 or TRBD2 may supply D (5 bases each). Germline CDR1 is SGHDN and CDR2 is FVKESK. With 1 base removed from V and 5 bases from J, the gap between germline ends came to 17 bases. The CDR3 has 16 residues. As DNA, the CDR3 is TGTGCCAGCAGCCAAGCAGGGAGTCTGGGAAAGGAGACCCAGTACTTC. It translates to CASSQAGSLGKETQYF.

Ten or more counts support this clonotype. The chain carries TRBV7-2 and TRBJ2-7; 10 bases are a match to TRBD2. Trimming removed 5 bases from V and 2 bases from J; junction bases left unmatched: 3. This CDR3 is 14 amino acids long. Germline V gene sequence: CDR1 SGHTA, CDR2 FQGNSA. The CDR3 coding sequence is TGTGCCAGCAGCGCACTAGCGGGAACCTACGAGCAGTACTTC. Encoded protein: CASSALAGTYEQYF.

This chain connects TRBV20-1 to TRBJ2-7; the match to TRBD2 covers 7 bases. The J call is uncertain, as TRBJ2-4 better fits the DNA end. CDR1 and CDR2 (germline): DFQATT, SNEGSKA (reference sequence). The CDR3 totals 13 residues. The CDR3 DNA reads TGCAATTTCCCCGAGGGCGGGAGAGACATTCAGTACTTC. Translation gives CNFPEGGRDIQYF.

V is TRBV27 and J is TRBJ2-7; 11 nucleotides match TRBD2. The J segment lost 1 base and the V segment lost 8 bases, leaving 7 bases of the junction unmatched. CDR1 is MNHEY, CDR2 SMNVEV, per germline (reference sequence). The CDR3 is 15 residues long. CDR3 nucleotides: TGTGCCAGCGGGCAGCCTAGCGGGGGGTCCTACGAGCAGTACTTC. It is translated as CASGQPSGGSYEQYF.

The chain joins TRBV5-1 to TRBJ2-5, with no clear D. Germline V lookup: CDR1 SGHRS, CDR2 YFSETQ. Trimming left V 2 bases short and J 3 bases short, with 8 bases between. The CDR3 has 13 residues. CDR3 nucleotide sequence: TGCGCCAGCAGCTTAAGTACAGAAGAGACCCAGTACTTC. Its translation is CASSLSTEETQYF.